A single sample gave rise to the 24 T cell receptor beta chains below, sequenced in a study of cytomegalovirus exposure and HLA in healthy donors. Sequenced by immunoSEQ multiplex PCR; TCRdb stores in-frame clones only, minus some. This table holds about 110,000 clones, under 97% found once. Sequencing was performed on PBMCs. The receptors shown here come from a woman between 18 and 30 years old in good health and CMV-seronegative.

The V call is TRBV5-1, the J call TRBJ2-1; D gene ambiguous. Germline V CDR1 and CDR2: SGHRS, YFSETQ. CDR3 length equals 14 residues. Trimming cost V 1 base and J 4 bases, with 9 bases left between them. In nucleotides, the CDR3 is TGCGCCAGCAGCTTGCAACTCTTTTACAATGAGCAGTTCTTC. Protein sequence: CASSLQLFYNEQFF.

The chain uses TRBV19 and TRBJ2-7, with 10 nucleotides matching TRBD1. Trimming removed 6 bases from V and 3 bases from J; junction bases left unmatched: 8. CDR3 length: 15 amino acids. The V gene's germline CDR1 is LNHDA and CDR2 SQIVND (reference sequence). The CDR3 nucleotides are TGTGCCAGTAGCCGGACCGGGACAGGGGACTACGAGCAGTACTTC. Protein product: CASSRTGTGDYEQYF.

The V and J genes are TRBV28 and TRBJ1-5; TRBD1 is a possible D gene (6 bases). This CDR3 is 14 amino acids long. V was shortened by 5 bases and J by 3 bases, with 11 bases between the two germline ends. Germline CDR1 and CDR2: MDHEN and SYDVKM. In DNA, the CDR3 is TGTGCCAGCAGTCGATGGACAGCCAATCAGCCCCAGCATTTT. Its protein product is CASSRWTANQPQHF. Full variable domain (rest looked up from reference TRBV28 and TRBJ1-5): DVKVTQSSRYLVKRTGEKVFLECVQDMDHENMFWYRQDPGLGLRLIYFSYDVKMKEKGDIPEGYSVSREKKERFSLILESASTNQTSMYLCASSRWTANQPQHFGDGTRLSIL.

Of note for this clone: An end of the junction does not agree with germline; a read error may underlie this. In DNA, the CDR3 is TGTGCCAGCAGCTTAGATGGGACAGGTCTCCTCTTC. Amino acids: CASSLDGTGLLF. V is TRBV7-9 and J is TRBJ1-2; TRBD1 aligns across 8 bases. This CDR3 is 12 amino acids long. The V gene's germline CDR1 is SEHNR and CDR2 FQNEAQ (reference sequence).

This chain connects TRBV29-1 to TRBJ2-5; D not certain. Germline V gene data show CDR1 as SQVTM and CDR2 as ANQGSEA. V gave up 6 bases and J gave up 1 base, with 15 bases separating them. The CDR3 length is 14 residues. CDR3 nucleotides: TGCAGCGTCCGCGGTGAGAGGTTCCAAGAGACCCAGTACTTC. This encodes CSVRGERFQETQYF.

The chain recombines TRBV7-2 with TRBJ1-1; TRBD1 might be the D (6 bases). Looked up from germline, CDR1 is SGHTA and CDR2 is FQGNSA. Trimming stripped 4 bases from V and 1 base from J, with 10 bases between. This CDR3 is 14 amino acids long. The CDR3 DNA reads as TGTGCCAGCAGCTCTACACAGGGGAACACTGAAGCTTTCTTT. Residues: CASSSTQGNTEAFF.

The CDR3: CASSWGGANTEAFF. CDR3 in DNA: TGCGCCAGCAGCTGGGGCGGGGCGAACACTGAAGCTTTCTTT. The V call is TRBV5-1, the J call TRBJ1-1; TRBD1 is a possible D gene (5 bases). CDR3 length: 14 amino acids. CDR1 is SGHRS and CDR2 is YFSETQ in the germline V gene. V was pared by 3 bases and J by 1 base, with 10 bases between.

V is TRBV6-1 and J is TRBJ2-5; 7 bases map to TRBD1. The CDR3 runs to 14 residues. Germline V gene sequence: CDR1 MNHNS, CDR2 SASEGT. V was pared by 3 bases and J by 5 bases, with 6 bases of the junction left unmatched. The CDR3 DNA is TGTGCCAGCAGTGACCTGACAGGGTTGGAGACCCAGTACTTC. Its protein is CASSDLTGLETQYF.

The genes are TRBV27 and TRBJ2-7, with 9 bases fitting TRBD1. This CDR3 contains 13 residues. V trimming: 11 bases; J trimming: 2 bases; junction bases outside the gene matches: 7. Per germline, CDR1 MNHEY and CDR2 SMNVEV (reference sequence). The CDR3 region has the DNA TGTGCCGAGCGGGACAGGGACCCCTACGAGCAGTACTTC. This translates into CAERDRDPYEQYF.

The rearrangement links TRBV9 to TRBJ2-1, with 9 bases identical to TRBD1. The CDR3 has 17 amino acids. Germline V gives CDR1 SGDLS, CDR2 YYNGEE. V was clipped by 4 bases and J by 7 bases; unmatched bases: 15. CDR3 in DNA: TGTGCCAGCAGCCCCCGGAAGTGGGGACAGGGCCGAAATGAGCAGTTCTTC. It translates to CASSPRKWGQGRNEQFF.

The chain links TRBV5-1 to TRBJ2-4; D is unclear. The CDR3 covers 13 residues. Germline CDR1 is SGHRS and CDR2 is YFSETQ. V was shortened by 2 bases and J by 7 bases, with 10 bases between the two germline ends. As DNA, the CDR3 is TGCGCCAGCAGCTTAGAAGGAGTGAACATTCAGTACTTC. Translation gives CASSLEGVNIQYF. Full variable domain (outside the CDR3, taken from reference TRBV5-1 and TRBJ2-4): KAGVTQTPRYLIKTRGQQVTLSCSPISGHRSVSWYQQTPGQGLQFLFEYFSETQRNKGNFPGRFSGRQFSNSRSEMNVSTLELGDSALYLCASSLEGVNIQYFGAGTRLSVL.

This chain joins TRBV19 and TRBJ2-7; D unclear. Germline CDR1 reads LNHDA; CDR2 reads SQIVND (reference sequence). This CDR3 comprises 14 residues. The V end was cut by 1 base, the J end by 1 base, with 8 bases between. CDR3 DNA: TGTGCCAGTAGTATAGCAGGCCTATCCTACGAGCAGTACTTC. It is translated as CASSIAGLSYEQYF.

This sequence joins TRBV2 and TRBJ2-2; 8 bases line up with TRBD1. CDR1 and CDR2 from the germline V gene are SNHLY and FYNNEI. This CDR3 region has 14 residues. The J segment lost 4 bases and the V segment lost 4 bases, leaving 2 bases of the junction unmatched. The CDR3 region is CASSGTGSTGELFF. The CDR3 DNA follows: TGTGCCAGCAGTGGGACAGGGAGCACCGGGGAGCTGTTTTTT.

In DNA, the CDR3 is TGTGCCAGCAGTGAGTATGGACAGGGCCCCTACGAGCAGTACTTC. Residues: CASSEYGQGPYEQYF. This chain joins TRBV6-1 and TRBJ2-7, with 8 bases fitting TRBD1. The CDR3 is 15 residues long. Germline loops: CDR1 MNHNS, CDR2 SASEGT. V lost 3 bases to trimming and J lost 2 bases; unmatched junction nucleotides: 6.

The V and J genes are TRBV6-5 and TRBJ2-5, with 14 bases that match TRBD2. J gave up 0 bases and V 4 bases, and 1 base lay outside the gene matches. The CDR3 loop spans 16 amino acids. Germline V lookup: CDR1 MNHEY, CDR2 SVGAGI. Here the CDR3 DNA reads TGTGCCAGCAGTTTGACTAGCGGGGGGGACCAAGAGACCCAGTACTTC. It translates to CASSLTSGGDQETQYF.

The rearrangement joins TRBV7-2 to TRBJ2-5, with TRBD2 matching 8 bases. Germline assignment: CDR1 SGHTA and CDR2 FQGNSA. The junction had 11 bases not matched to a gene; V was cut back by 4 bases and J by 1 base. This CDR3 has 17 residues. The CDR3 coding sequence is TGTGCCAGCAGCTCCACCAGACTAGCGAGAGCCCAAGAGACCCAGTACTTC. This sequence encodes CASSSTRLARAQETQYF.

This clone was detected once. J is TRBJ1-3 and V is TRBV6-1; perhaps TRBD1 as D (5 bases). The CDR3 extends over 13 amino acids. Germline V gives CDR1 MNHNS, CDR2 SASEGT. With 6 bases removed from V and 4 bases from J, the gap between germline ends came to 10 bases. This CDR3 reads CASSLTAGNTIYF. CDR3 nucleotide sequence: TGTGCCAGCAGCCTGACAGCGGGAAACACCATATATTTT.

V gene TRBV29-1 combines with J gene TRBJ2-5; no definite D call. This CDR3 is 12 amino acids long. The ends were cut back, 2 bases at V and 5 bases at J, with 9 bases in the middle. CDR1 is SQVTM, CDR2 ANQGSEA, per germline. The CDR3, as DNA: TGCAGCGTTGAAAATGGAGTGGAGACCCAGTACTTC. It is translated as CSVENGVETQYF.

The chain joins TRBV30 to TRBJ2-5; perhaps TRBD2 as D (6 bases). Trimming shortened V by 5 bases and J by 4 bases, and 17 bases separated the two germline ends. Germline assignment: CDR1 GTSNPN and CDR2 SVGIG (reference sequence). The CDR3 runs to 14 residues. CDR3 protein: CAWAGTGTGETQYF. CDR3 coding DNA: TGTGCCTGGGCGGGGACTGGCACAGGAGAGACCCAGTACTTC.

The chain uses TRBV7-2 and TRBJ2-7; perhaps TRBD1 as D (5 bases). Trimming pared 2 bases from V and 4 bases from J, leaving 18 bases between. This CDR3 has 16 amino acids. Germline V lookup: CDR1 SGHTA, CDR2 FQGNSA. DNA for the CDR3: TGTGCCAGCAGCTTAAGATCGCTAGGGGTTGTGTACGAGCAGTACTTC. Amino acids: CASSLRSLGVVYEQYF.

This sequence joins TRBV28 and TRBJ1-5; 8 nucleotides match TRBD1. In germline, CDR1 is MDHEN, CDR2 SYDVKM. This CDR3 is built from 14 residues. The ends lost 6 bases at V and 6 bases at J; junction bases unmatched: 7. CDR3 nucleotides: TGTGCCAGCAGCCCGGCAGGGGGCAGTCAGCCCCAGCATTTT. Protein: CASSPAGGSQPQHF.

J is TRBJ2-1 and V is TRBV5-1; perhaps TRBD2 as D (6 bases). Per germline, CDR1 SGHRS and CDR2 YFSETQ. V gave up 4 bases and J gave up 9 bases, with 14 bases separating them. The CDR3 consists of 13 residues. The CDR3 loop is CASSDYLGGEQFF. In DNA, the CDR3 is TGCGCCAGCAGCGACTACTTGGGGGGTGAGCAGTTCTTC.

The genes are TRBV5-1 and TRBJ1-6; D is ambiguous. The CDR3 runs 17 residues. Deletions cut 1 base from V and 0 bases from J, with 11 bases between. Germline CDR1 reads SGHRS; CDR2 reads YFSETQ. CDR3 amino acids: CASSLSTRSSYNSPLHF. CDR3 coding DNA: TGCGCCAGCAGCTTGTCCACAAGGAGCTCCTATAATTCACCCCTCCACTTT.

This chain joins TRBV19 and TRBJ2-7; the match to TRBD1 covers 7 bases. The junction had 17 bases not matched to a gene; V was cut back by 4 bases and J by 5 bases. CDR1 is LNHDA, CDR2 SQIVND, per germline (reference sequence). CDR3 length: 17 residues. The CDR3 DNA follows: TGTGCCAGTAGTAGGCTGGGGAGACAGGGCCTCGTCGACGAGCAGTACTTC. It codes for CASSRLGRQGLVDEQYF.